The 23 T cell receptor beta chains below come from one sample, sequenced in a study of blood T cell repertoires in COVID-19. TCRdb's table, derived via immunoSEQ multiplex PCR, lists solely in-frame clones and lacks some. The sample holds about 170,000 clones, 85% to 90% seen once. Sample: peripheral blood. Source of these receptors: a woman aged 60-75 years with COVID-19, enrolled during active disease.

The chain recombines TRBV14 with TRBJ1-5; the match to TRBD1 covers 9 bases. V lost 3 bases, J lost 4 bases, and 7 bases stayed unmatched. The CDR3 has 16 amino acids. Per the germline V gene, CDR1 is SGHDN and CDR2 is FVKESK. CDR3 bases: TGTGCCAGCAGCCATCTCGGGACAGGGTTGAATCAGCCCCAGCATTTT. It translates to CASSHLGTGLNQPQHF.

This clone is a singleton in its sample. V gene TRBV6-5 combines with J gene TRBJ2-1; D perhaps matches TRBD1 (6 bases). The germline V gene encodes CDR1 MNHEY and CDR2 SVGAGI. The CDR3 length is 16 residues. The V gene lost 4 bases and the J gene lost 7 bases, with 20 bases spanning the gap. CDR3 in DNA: TGTGCCAGCAGTTCCTGGACAGACCGCGTGGGGAATGAGCAGTTCTTC. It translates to CASSSWTDRVGNEQFF.

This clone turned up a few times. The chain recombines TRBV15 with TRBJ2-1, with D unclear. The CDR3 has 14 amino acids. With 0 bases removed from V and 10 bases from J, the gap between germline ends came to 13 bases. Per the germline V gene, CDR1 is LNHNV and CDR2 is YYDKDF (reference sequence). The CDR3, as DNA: TGTGCCACCAGCAGAGATACTGCCTACAGAGAGCAGTTCTTC. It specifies CATSRDTAYREQFF. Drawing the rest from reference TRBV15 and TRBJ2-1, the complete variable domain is DAMVIQNPRYQVTQFGKPVTLSCSQTLNHNVMYWYQQKSSQAPKLLFHYYDKDFNNEADTPDNFQSRRPNTSFCFLDIRSPGLGDTAMYLCATSRDTAYREQFFGPGTRLTVL.

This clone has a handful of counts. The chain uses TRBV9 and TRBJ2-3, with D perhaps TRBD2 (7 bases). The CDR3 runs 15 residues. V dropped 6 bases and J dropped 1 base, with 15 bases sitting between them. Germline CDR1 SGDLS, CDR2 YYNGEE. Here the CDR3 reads CASTWEGVGTDTQYF. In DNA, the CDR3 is TGTGCCAGCACTTGGGAGGGGGTCGGCACAGATACGCAGTATTTT.

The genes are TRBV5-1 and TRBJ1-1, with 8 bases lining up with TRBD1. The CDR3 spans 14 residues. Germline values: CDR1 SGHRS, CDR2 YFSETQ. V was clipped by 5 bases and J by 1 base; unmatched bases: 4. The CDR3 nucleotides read TGCGCCAGCAGAAGCGGGACAGGGAACACTGAAGCTTTCTTT. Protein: CASRSGTGNTEAFF.

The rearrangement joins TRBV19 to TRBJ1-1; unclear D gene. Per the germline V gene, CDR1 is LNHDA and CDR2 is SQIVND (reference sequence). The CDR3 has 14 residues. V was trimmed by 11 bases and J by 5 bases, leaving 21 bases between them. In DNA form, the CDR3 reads TGTGCCTCGTTCCAGCCGGGGATGGGGACTGAAGCTTTCTTT. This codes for CASFQPGMGTEAFF.

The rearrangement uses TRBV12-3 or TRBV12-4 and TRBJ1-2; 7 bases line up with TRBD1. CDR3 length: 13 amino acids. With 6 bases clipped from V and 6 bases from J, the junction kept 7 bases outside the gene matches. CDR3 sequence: CASRRDRVNGYTF. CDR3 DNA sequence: TGTGCCAGCAGGAGAGACAGGGTAAATGGCTACACCTTC.

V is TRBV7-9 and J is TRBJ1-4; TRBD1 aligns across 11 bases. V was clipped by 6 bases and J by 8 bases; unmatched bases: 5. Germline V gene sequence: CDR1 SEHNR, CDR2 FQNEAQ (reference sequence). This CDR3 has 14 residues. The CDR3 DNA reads TGTGCCAGCAGGACCGGGACAGGGGGGGAAAAACTGTTTTTT. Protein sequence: CASRTGTGGEKLFF.

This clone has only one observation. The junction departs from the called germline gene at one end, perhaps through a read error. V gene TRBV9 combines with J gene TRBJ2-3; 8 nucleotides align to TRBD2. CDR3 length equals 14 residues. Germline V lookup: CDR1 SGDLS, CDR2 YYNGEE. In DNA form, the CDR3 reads TGTGCCAGCAGCCGGAGCGGGAGCATAGATACGCAGTATTTT. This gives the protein CASSRSGSIDTQYF.

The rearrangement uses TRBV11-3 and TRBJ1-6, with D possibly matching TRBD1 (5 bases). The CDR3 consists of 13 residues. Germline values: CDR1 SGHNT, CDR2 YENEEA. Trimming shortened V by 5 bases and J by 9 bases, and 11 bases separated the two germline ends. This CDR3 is CASSIYRFSPLHF. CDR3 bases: TGTGCCAGCAGCATATACAGGTTTTCACCCCTCCACTTT. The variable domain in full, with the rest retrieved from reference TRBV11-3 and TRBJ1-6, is EAGVVQSPRYKIIEKKQPVAFWCNPISGHNTLYWYLQNLGQGPELLIRYENEEAVDDSQLPKDRFSAERLKGVDSTLKIQPAELGDSAVYLCASSIYRFSPLHFGNGTRLTVT.

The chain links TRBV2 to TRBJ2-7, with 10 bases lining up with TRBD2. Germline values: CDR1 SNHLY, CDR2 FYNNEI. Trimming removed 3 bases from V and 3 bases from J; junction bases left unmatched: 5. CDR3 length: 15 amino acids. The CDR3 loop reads CASSDRSGRNYEQYF. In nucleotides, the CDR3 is TGTGCCAGCAGTGACCGTAGCGGGAGGAACTACGAGCAGTACTTC.

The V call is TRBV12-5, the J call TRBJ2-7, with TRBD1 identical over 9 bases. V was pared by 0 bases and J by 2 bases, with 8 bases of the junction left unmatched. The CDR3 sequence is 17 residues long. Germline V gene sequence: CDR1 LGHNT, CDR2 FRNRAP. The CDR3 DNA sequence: TGTGCTAGTGGTTTGGTCCTAGGACAGGGGACCCCCTACGAGCAGTACTTC. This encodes CASGLVLGQGTPYEQYF.

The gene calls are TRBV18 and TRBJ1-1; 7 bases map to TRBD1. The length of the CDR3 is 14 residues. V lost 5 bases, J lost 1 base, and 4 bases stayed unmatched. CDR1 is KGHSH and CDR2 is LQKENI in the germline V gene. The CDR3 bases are TGTGCCAGCTCATTGACAGGGAGGAACACTGAAGCTTTCTTT. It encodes CASSLTGRNTEAFF.

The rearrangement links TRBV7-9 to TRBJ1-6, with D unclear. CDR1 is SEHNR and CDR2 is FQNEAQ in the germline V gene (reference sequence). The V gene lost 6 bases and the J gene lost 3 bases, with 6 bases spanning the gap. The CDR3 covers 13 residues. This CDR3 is CASRADYNSPLHF. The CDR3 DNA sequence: TGTGCCAGCAGGGCCGACTATAATTCACCCCTCCACTTT.

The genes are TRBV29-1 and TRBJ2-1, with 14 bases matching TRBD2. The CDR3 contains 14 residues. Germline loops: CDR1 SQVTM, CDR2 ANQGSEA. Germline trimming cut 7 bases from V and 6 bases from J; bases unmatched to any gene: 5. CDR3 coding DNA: TGCAGCGCTTCGGGACTAGCGGGAGCCAATGAGCAGTTCTTC. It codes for CSASGLAGANEQFF.

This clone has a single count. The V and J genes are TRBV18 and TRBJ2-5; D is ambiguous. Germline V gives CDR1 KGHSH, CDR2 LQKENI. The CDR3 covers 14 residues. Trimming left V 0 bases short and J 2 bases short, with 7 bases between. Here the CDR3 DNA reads TGTGCCAGCTCACCACCGAACAGACAAGAGACCCAGTACTTC. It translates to CASSPPNRQETQYF. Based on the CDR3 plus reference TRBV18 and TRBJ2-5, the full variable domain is NAGVMQNPRHLVRRRGQEARLRCSPMKGHSHVYWYRQLPEEGLKFMVYLQKENIIDESGMPKERFSAEFPKEGPSILRIQQVVRGDSAAYFCASSPPNRQETQYFGPGTRLLVL.

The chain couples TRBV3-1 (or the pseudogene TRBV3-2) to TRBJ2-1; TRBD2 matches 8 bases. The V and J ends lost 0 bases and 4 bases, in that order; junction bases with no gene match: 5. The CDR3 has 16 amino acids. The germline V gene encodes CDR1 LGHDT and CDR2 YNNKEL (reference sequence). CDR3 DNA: TGTGCCAGCAGCCAAGAGGGGACTAGTAGGTACAATGAGCAGTTCTTC. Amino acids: CASSQEGTSRYNEQFF.

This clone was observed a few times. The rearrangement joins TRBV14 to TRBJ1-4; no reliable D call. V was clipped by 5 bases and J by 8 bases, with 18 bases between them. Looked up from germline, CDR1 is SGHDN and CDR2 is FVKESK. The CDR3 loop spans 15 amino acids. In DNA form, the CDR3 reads TGTGCCAGCAGCTTTTCCACCCAGTCGGGAGAAAAACTGTTTTTT. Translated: CASSFSTQSGEKLFF.

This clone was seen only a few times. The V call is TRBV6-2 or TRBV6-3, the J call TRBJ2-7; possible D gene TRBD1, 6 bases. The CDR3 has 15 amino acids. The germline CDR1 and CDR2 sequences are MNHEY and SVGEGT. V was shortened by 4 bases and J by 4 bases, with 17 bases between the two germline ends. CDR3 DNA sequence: TGTGCCAGCAGTTCCAGGGGCGGAGGCCCGTACGAGCAGTACTTC. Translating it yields CASSSRGGGPYEQYF.

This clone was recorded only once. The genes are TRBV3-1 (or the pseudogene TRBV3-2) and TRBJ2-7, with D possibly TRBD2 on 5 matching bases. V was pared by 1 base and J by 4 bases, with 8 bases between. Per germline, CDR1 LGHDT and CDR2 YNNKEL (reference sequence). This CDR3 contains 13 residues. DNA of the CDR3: TGTGCCAGCAGCCAAGGCACTAGATACGAGCAGTACTTC. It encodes CASSQGTRYEQYF.

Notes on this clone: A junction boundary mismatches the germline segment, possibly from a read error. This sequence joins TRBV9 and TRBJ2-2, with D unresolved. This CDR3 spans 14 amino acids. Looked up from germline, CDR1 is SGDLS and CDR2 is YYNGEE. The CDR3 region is CVSSERLNTGELFF. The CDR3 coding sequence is TGTGTCAGCAGCGAGAGGCTGAACACCGGGGAGCTGTTTTTT.

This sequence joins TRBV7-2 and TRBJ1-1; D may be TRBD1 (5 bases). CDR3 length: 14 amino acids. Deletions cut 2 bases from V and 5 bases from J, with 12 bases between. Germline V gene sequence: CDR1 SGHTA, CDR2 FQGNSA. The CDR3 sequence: CASSLFPGRTEAFF. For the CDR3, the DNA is TGTGCCAGCAGCTTATTCCCAGGGAGGACTGAAGCTTTCTTT.

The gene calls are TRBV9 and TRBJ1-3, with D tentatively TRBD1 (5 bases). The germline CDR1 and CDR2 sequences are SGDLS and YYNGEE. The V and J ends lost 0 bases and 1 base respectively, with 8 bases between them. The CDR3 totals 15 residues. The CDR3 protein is CASSVGGISGNTIYF. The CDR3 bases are TGTGCCAGCAGCGTAGGGGGCATATCTGGAAACACCATATATTTT. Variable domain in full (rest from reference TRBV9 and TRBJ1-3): DSGVTQTPKHLITATGQRVTLRCSPRSGDLSVYWYQQSLDQGLQFLIQYYNGEERAKGNILERFSAQQFPDLHSELNLSSLELGDSALYFCASSVGGISGNTIYFGEGSWLTVV.